This TCR beta chain was sequenced in a study of T cells in Graves' hyperthyroidism and ophthalmopathy. For the study at large: Peripheral blood was acquired at first diagnosis, ahead of any therapy whatsoever. Regarding the study as a whole: In the blood, most expanded thyroid clonotypes above 0.001 appeared as well.

TCR beta CDR3 regions were amplified from RNA. Carried out on the TCR CDR3, a first-round RT-PCR used the HTBI primer set. Via MiXCR, TCRdb re-called the multiplex PCR reads, giving one row per CDR3 protein. In the table there are some 350,000 distinct CDR3 sequences, roughly 15% of which are singletons. At least 3 on the Clinical Activity Score was recorded for ophthalmopathy patients, who also had NOSPECS grade at least 4 and duration under 3 months. Clinical symptoms, serum thyroxine, TRAb, thyroid ultrasound and orbital computed tomography informed diagnoses. This clonotype was counted ten times or more. The antigen remains undetermined. V lost 4 bases to trimming and J lost 5 bases, with 17 bases between them. This CDR3 contains 14 residues. CDR1 GTSNPN and CDR2 SVGIG come from the germline V gene (reference sequence).

V and J are TRBV30 and TRBJ1-1; D uncertain. The source material was blood. This clonotype was sampled from a woman aged 40 to 55 with Graves' ophthalmopathy. CDR3 sequence reads: CAWITSDIGTEAFF. The CDR3 DNA reads TGTGCCTGGATTACTTCGGATATCGGGACTGAAGCTTTCTTT.